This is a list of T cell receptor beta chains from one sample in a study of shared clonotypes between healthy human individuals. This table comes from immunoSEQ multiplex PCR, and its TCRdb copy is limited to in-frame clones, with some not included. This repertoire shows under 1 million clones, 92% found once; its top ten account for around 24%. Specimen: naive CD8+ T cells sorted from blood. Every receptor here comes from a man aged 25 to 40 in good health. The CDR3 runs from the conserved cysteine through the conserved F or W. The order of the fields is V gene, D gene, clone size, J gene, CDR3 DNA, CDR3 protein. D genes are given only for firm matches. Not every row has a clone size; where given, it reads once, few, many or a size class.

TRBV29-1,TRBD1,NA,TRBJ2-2,TGCAGCGTTAGGGACAGGGGCTGGAACACCGGGGAGCTGTTTTTT,CSVRDRGWNTGELFF
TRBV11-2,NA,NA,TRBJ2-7,TGTGCCAGCAGCTTAGATGGGGGATACGAGCAGTACTTC,CASSLDGGYEQYF
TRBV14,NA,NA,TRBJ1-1,TGTGCCAGCAGCCAAGGGGCCCGAGAGGCGGTGGTGAACACTGAAGCTTTCTTT,CASSQGAREAVVNTEAFF
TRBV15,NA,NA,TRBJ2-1,TGTGCCACCAGCCCCACCTACAATGAGCAGTTCTTC,CATSPTYNEQFF
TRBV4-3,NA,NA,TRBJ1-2,TGCGCCAGCAGCCAAACCGCGGCAGCTAACTATGGCTACACCTTC,CASSQTAAANYGYTF
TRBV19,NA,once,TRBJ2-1,TGTGCCAGTAAACAGGGCTACAATGAGCAGTTCTTC,CASKQGYNEQFF
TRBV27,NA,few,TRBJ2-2,TGTGCCAGCAGGCGAACCTCCCCCGGGGAGCTGTTTTTT,CASRRTSPGELFF
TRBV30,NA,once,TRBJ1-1,TGTGCCTGGAATCTTTATTACTCTGAAGCTTTCTTT,CAWNLYYSEAFF
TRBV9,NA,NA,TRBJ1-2,TGTGCCAGCAGCGTAGGCAGGGACGGAAACTATGGCTACACCTTC,CASSVGRDGNYGYTF
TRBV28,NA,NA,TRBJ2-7,TGTGCCAGCAGTTTCGGGTACGAGCAGTACTTC,CASSFGYEQYF
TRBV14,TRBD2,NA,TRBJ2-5,TGTGCCAGCAGCCAAGAGTCTAGCGGGAGCCAAGAGACCCAGTACTTC,CASSQESSGSQETQYF
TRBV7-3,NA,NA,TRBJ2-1,TGTGCCAGCAGCCTCGAGTGGGGCAATGAGCAGTTCTTC,CASSLEWGNEQFF
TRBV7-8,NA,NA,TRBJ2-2,TGTGCCAGCAGCTTAATAGCGCACACCGGGGAGCTGTTTTTT,CASSLIAHTGELFF
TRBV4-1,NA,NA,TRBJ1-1,TGCGCCAGCAGCCAAGACTGGAGTAACACTGAAGCTTTCTTT,CASSQDWSNTEAFF
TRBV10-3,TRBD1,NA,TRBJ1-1,TGTGCCATCAGTAGAGAGGACAGGGGGCATACTGAAGCTTTCTTT,CAISREDRGHTEAFF
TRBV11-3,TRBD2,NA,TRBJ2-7,TGTGCCAGCAGCCTTACGGGACTAGCGGGTTCCTACGAGCAGTACTTC,CASSLTGLAGSYEQYF
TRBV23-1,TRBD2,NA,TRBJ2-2,TGCGCCAGCAGTCAATTGAGGGTGGACACCGGGACTAGCGGATACACCGGGGAGCTGTTTTTT,CASSQLRVDTGTSGYTGELFF
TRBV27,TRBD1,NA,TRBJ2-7,TGTGCCAGCAGTTTATCGGGGACAGCCTCCTACGAGCAGTACTTC,CASSLSGTASYEQYF
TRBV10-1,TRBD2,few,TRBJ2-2,TGCGCCAGCAGTGAAACTAGCGGGAGATTCACCGGGGAGCTGTTTTTT,CASSETSGRFTGELFF
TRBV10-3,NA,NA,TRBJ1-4,TGTGCCATCAGTGAGACCGGGACCGGTAATGAAAAACTGTTTTTT,CAISETGTGNEKLFF
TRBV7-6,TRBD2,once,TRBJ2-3,TGTGCCAGCAGCCCCACTAGCGGATACACAGATACGCAGTATTTT,CASSPTSGYTDTQYF
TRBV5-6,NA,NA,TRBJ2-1,TGTGCCAGCAGTCGTTACGGGGGCAACAATGAGCAGTTCTTC,CASSRYGGNNEQFF
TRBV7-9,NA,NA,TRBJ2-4,TGTGCCAGCAGCGAAGAGGGGCGCATTCAGTACTTC,CASSEEGRIQYF
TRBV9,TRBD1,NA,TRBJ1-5,TGTGCCAGCAGCCCACAGGGGTTAGGCAATCAGCCCCAGCATTTT,CASSPQGLGNQPQHF
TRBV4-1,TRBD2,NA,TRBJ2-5,TGCGCCAGCAGCCAAGAGACAGCGGGACCCCAAGAGACCCAGTACTTC,CASSQETAGPQETQYF
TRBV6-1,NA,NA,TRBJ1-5,TGTGCCAGCAGTGAAAGTGGCAGGGGTCCGTGGCCCCAGCATTTT,CASSESGRGPWPQHF
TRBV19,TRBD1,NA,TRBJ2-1,TGTGCCACCCGAGGACAGGGGGCGATTGAGCAGTTCTTC,CATRGQGAIEQFF
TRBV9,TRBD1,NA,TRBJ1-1,TGTGCCAGCAGACCACACAGGGGGAACACTGAAGCTTTCTTT,CASRPHRGNTEAFF
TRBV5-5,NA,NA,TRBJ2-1,TGTGCCAGCAGCCCCGAGAAACGACAGGTTCTGGGAATAGAGCAGTTCTTC,CASSPEKRQVLGIEQFF
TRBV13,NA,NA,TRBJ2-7,TGTGCCAGCAGCTTAGGGTTTCGGGACGAAAGCTCCTACGAGCAGTACTTC,CASSLGFRDESSYEQYF
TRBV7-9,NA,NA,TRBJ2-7,TGTGCCAGCGGGCTGGCGGACACCTACGAGCAGTACTTC,CASGLADTYEQYF
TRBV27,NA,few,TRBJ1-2,TGTGCCAGCAGTCCTTTTGGGGAGGCCTTTGGCTACACCTTC,CASSPFGEAFGYTF
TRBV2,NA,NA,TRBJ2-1,TGTGCCAGCATTCCAGACTACAACAATGAGCAGTTCTTC,CASIPDYNNEQFF
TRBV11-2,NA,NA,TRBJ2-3,TGTGCCAGCAGCGCGGAGGCCCAAGATACGCAGTATTTT,CASSAEAQDTQYF
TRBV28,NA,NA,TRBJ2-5,TGTGCCAGCGGGGTGGGGACCCAGTACTTC,CASGVGTQYF
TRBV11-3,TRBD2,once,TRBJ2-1,TGTGCCAGCAGCCCCCGAGGTAGCGGGACTCCTGAGCAGTTCTTC,CASSPRGSGTPEQFF
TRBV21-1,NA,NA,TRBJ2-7,TGTGCCAGCAGCAAAGTTGGAAGGCGGGCGGGAGGCCATTCCTACGAGCAGTACTTC,CASSKVGRRAGGHSYEQYF
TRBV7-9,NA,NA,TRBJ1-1,TGTGCCAGCAGCCAATATACCGGGGGGGCGAACACTGAAGCTTTCTTT,CASSQYTGGANTEAFF
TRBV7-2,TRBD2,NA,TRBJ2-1,TGTGCCAGCAGCCGGAGAATACTAGCGGCGGGGGATGAGCAGTTCTTC,CASSRRILAAGDEQFF
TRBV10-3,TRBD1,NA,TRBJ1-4,TGTGCCATCAGTGATACAGGGGCAACTAATGAAAAACTGTTTTTT,CAISDTGATNEKLFF
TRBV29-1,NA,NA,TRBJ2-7,TGCAGCTACCGGGAAAACTCCTACGAGCAGTACTTC,CSYRENSYEQYF
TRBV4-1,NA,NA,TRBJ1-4,TGCGCCAGCAGCCAAATCCCAGTCGCGGCTAATGAAAAACTGTTTTTT,CASSQIPVAANEKLFF
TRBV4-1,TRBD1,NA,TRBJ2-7,TGCGCCAGCAGCCAAGTTCGGACAGGGGTAGCCGGTGAGCAGTACTTC,CASSQVRTGVAGEQYF
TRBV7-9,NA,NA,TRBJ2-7,TGTGCCAGCAGCTTAGGACAGAACTCCTACGAGCAGTACTTC,CASSLGQNSYEQYF
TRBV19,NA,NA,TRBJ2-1,TGTGCCAGTAGTATAGTTTCGAACAATGAGCAGTTCTTC,CASSIVSNNEQFF
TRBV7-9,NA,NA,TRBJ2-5,TGTGCCAGCAGCTTAGTAGCGAAAGAGACCCAGTACTTC,CASSLVAKETQYF
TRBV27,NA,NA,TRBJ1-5,TGTGCCAGCAGTTCACAGGGTTATCAGCCCCAGCATTTT,CASSSQGYQPQHF
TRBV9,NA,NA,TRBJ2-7,TGTGCCAGCAGCTTAACTGGACTGACGTCCTACGAGCAGTACTTC,CASSLTGLTSYEQYF
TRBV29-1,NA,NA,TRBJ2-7,TGCAGCGTTGGCCGAGGGGTTACCTACGAGCAGTACTTC,CSVGRGVTYEQYF
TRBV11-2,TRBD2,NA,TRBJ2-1,TGTGCCAGCAGCTTCGCGCTCCAGCGGGATGATAATGAGCAGTTCTTC,CASSFALQRDDNEQFF
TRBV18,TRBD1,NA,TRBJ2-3,TGTGCCAGCTCACTACTGGGACAGCTTAGCACAGATACGCAGTATTTT,CASSLLGQLSTDTQYF
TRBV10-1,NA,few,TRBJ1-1,TGCGCCAGCAGTGTGGGTCCGGGGAACACTGAAGCTTTCTTT,CASSVGPGNTEAFF
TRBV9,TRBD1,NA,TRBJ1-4,TGTGCCAGCAGCTCAGGGACAGGGGGTATTGAAAAACTGTTTTTT,CASSSGTGGIEKLFF
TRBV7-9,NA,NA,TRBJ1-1,TGTGCCAGCAGCTTAGGAGTAGGGGAGAACACTGAAGCTTTCTTT,CASSLGVGENTEAFF
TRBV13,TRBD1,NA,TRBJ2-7,TGTGCCAGCAGCTCGACAAGGGACAGACCTTACGAGCAGTACTTC,CASSSTRDRPYEQYF